The present T cell receptor beta chain was sequenced within a study of T-cell memory formation after mild COVID-19 (dated by TCRdb to 2020 to 2023). Regarding the study in general: TCR sequence clusters from the two donors were found to be largely donor specific. In two donors, T-cell clones that expanded and contracted after mild COVID-19 were followed by sequencing TCRalpha and TCRbeta repertoires longitudinally. Two young, previously healthy adult volunteers made up the cohort, one male and one female. Results and caveats for the whole study, not just this receptor: Some responding clones were detected in pre-infection memory, suggesting pre-existing cross-reactive memory T cells joined the SARS-CoV-2 response. Clones contracting from day 15 to 85 had balanced CD4/CD8 phenotypes, while a second wave expanding from day 15 to 37 was biased towards CD4+. Contracting CD4+ clones were found mainly in CM and EM memory subsets, while CD8+ clones were enriched in EMRA. The study covered only a couple of mild cases, and larger cohorts including severe cases with pre-infection samples were considered necessary. Whether the second-wave clones peaking on day 37 were SARS-CoV-2 specific was not confirmed.

From the cysteine through the phenylalanine, the CDR3 covers 12 amino acids. Kept here is only the CDR3 DNA, which spans 36 bases and is read in frame from base 1. A distance of 10 bases separates the germline ends of V and J, which lose 6 bases and 5 bases respectively. Ficoll-Paque density gradient centrifugation was used to isolate PBMCs. Sequencing used an Illumina NovaSeq 6000. TCRalpha and TCRbeta cDNA libraries were built by 5'RACE with constant-segment primers, adding sample barcodes and unique molecular identifiers. Trizol reagent was used to extract RNA from every sample. Libraries were amplified in two PCR steps, with a second sample barcode and Illumina TruSeq adapters added in the second step. Libraries were sequenced on an Illumina NovaSeq with 2 x 150 bp paired-end reads. Under the source paper's analysis protocol: Reads were demultiplexed and collapsed into UMI-guided consensus sequences with migec v1.2.7. Using mixcr v2.1.11, UMI consensuses were aligned to TRA and TRB V and J templates and then assembled into clonotypes. A clonotype was counted as expanded or contracted only if both edgeR and NoisET called the change significant, with noise models trained on biological replicates. For edgeR calls, the cutoffs were a false discovery rate-adjusted p below 0.01 and a log2 fold-change threshold of 1. As an exploratory analysis of dynamics, max-normalized trajectories of the 1000 most abundant clonotypes were examined by PCA with hierarchical clustering. Separately sequenced CD4+ and CD8+ repertoires were used to assign the CD4 or CD8 phenotype of responding clones. TCRdb reworked the public reads: Q25 trimming with fastp, MiXCR clone assembly, productive beta chains retained. Rows are combined by CDR3 protein, so each entry shows the most common genes and DNA. The authors' filters were not applied to this entry. The sample contains under 450,000 distinct CDR3 sequences, roughly a quarter of them found a single time. Of the sample, under 15% is held by the ten largest clones.

To note about this clonotype: Its antigen target is currently unknown. Base quality data are lacking; no much larger clone is found one base away.

This receptor was taken from an adult woman who had mild COVID-19 (a few samples of this study predate the infection). The sample titles of this study are shuffled in the database, so cell type and time point are left out; the donor was told from shared clones. Sequenced material: PBMCs or a T cell subset sorted from them (not recorded which). The sequence joins TRBV12-3 or TRBV12-4 to TRBJ2-5, with the identity of the D gene unclear. The DNA is as follows: TGTGCCAGCAGCCCCGTTCGCGAGACCCAGTACTTC. This is translated as CASSPVRETQYF.